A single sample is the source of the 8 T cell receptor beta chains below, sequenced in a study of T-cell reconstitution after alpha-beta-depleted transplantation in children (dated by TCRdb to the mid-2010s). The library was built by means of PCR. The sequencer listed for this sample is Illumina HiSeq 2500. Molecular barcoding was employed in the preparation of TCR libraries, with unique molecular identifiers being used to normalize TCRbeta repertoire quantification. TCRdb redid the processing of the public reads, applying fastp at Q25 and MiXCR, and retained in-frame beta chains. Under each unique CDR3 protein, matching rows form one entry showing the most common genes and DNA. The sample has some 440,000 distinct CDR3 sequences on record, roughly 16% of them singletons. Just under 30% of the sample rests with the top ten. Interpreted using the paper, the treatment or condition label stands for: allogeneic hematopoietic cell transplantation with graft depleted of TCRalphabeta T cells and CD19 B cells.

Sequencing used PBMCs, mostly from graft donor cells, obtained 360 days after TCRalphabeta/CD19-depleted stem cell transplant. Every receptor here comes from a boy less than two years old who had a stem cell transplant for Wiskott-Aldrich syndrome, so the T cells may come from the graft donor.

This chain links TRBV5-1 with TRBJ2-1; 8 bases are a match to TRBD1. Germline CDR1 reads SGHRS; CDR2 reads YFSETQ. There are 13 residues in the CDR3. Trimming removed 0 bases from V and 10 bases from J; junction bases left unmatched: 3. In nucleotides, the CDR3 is TGCGCCAGCAGCTTGGGCCGGACAGGGGAGCAGTTCTTC. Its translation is CASSLGRTGEQFF. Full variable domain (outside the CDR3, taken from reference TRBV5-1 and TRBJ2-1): KAGVTQTPRYLIKTRGQQVTLSCSPISGHRSVSWYQQTPGQGLQFLFEYFSETQRNKGNFPGRFSGRQFSNSRSEMNVSTLELGDSALYLCASSLGRTGEQFFGPGTRLTVL.

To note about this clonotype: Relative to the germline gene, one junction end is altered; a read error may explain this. In nucleotides, the CDR3 is TGTGCCACAAGTGGGGGGGGACGGGGGCCGGGGGAGACCCAGTACTTC. Encoded protein: CATSGGGRGPGETQYF. The V and J genes are TRBV24-1 and TRBJ2-5; D possibly corresponds to TRBD2 (7 bases). Germline CDR1 and CDR2: KGHDR and SFDVKD. The CDR3 is 16 amino acids.

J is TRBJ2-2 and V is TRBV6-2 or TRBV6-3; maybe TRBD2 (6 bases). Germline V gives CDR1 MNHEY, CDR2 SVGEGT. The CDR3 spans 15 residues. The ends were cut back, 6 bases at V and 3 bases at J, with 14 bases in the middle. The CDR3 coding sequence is TGTGCCAGCAGCCCTTGGCGGGATTACACCGGGGAGCTGTTTTTT. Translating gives CASSPWRDYTGELFF.

Here the CDR3 reads CASSYPGLPPDTQYF. The CDR3 DNA is TGTGCCAGCAGTTACCCGGGACTACCTCCCGATACGCAGTATTTT. The V gene is TRBV6-2 or TRBV6-3, the J gene TRBJ2-3; 7 bases fit TRBD2. This CDR3 has 15 residues. The V and J ends lost 2 bases and 6 bases, in that order; junction bases with no gene match: 8. Germline CDR1 reads MNHEY; CDR2 reads SVGEGT.

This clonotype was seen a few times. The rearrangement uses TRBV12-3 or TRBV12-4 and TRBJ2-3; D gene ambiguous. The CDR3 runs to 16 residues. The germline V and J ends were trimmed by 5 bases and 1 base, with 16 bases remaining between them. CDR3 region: CASSRPWAKGTDTQYF. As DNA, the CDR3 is TGTGCCAGCAGTCGCCCCTGGGCGAAAGGCACAGATACGCAGTATTTT.

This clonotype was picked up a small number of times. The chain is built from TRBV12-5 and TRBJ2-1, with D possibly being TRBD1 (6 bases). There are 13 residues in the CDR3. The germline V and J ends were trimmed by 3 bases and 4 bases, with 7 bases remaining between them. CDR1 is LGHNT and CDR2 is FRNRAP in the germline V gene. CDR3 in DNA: TGTGCTAGTGGTTTACAGGGTTACAATGAGCAGTTCTTC. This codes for CASGLQGYNEQFF. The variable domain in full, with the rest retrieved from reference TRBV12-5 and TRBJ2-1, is DARVTQTPRHKVTEMGQEVTMRCQPILGHNTVFWYRQTMMQGLELLAYFRNRAPLDDSGMPKDRFSAEMPDATLATLKIQPSEPRDSAVYFCASGLQGYNEQFFGPGTRLTVL.

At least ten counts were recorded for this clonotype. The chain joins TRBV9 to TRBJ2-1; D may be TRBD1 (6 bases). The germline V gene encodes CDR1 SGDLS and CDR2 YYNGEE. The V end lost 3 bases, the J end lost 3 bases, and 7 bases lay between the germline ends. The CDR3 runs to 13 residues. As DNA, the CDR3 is TGTGCCAGCAGCGGGACAGTCTACAATGAGCAGTTCTTC. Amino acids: CASSGTVYNEQFF.

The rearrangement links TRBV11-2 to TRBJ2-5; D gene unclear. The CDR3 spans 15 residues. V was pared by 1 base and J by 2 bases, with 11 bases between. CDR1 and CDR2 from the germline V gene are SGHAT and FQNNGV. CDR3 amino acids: CASSLVPLIQETQYF. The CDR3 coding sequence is TGTGCCAGCAGCTTAGTACCGCTAATACAAGAGACCCAGTACTTC.